A few counts support the clone carrying this TCR beta chain. This specimen belongs to a study of T-cell reconstitution after alpha-beta-depleted transplantation in children. Using unique molecular identifiers, the investigators prepared the TCRbeta library. TCRdb recomputed calls from the PCR reads with MiXCR, one row per CDR3 protein. The repertoire has roughly 490,000 distinct CDR3 sequences, more than 9.5% of them found once; the top ten carry 12% to 15%. Germline V gene lookup returns CDR1 MNHEY and CDR2 SVGAGI. The CDR3 sequence is 14 residues long. The V gene lost 4 bases and the J gene lost 0 bases, with 9 bases spanning the gap.

V is TRBV6-5 and J is TRBJ1-2, with D uncertain. Material: PBMCs, mostly from graft donor cells, obtained 180 days after TCRalphabeta/CD19-depleted stem cell transplant. This clonotype originated in a female patient aged 2 to 10 who had a stem cell transplant for aplastic anemia, so the T cells may come from the graft donor. CDR3 sequence (DNA): TGTGCCAGCAGTTCAGCAAAGTCTAACTATGGCTACACCTTC. Translation: CASSSAKSNYGYTF.